Shown below are 10 T cell receptor beta chains from a single sample sequenced in a study of T cells in Graves' hyperthyroidism and ophthalmopathy. It was RNA transcripts that yielded the amplified TCR beta CDR3 regions. Using the HTBI primer set, a first-round RT-PCR was run on the TCR CDR3. MiXCR, run by TCRdb on the multiplex PCR reads, gives a single entry per CDR3 protein. There are hundreds of thousands of distinct CDR3 sequences in the sample; approximately 14% occur only once, and 10% lies in the top ten. Sequenced: blood. All receptors come from a woman aged 18-29 years with Graves' hyperthyroidism.

This chain connects TRBV6-2 or TRBV6-3 to TRBJ2-5; 10 bases match TRBD2. The V and J ends lost 5 bases and 5 bases, in that order; junction bases with no gene match: 14. This CDR3 spans 17 amino acids. Germline V gene data show CDR1 as MNHEY and CDR2 as SVGEGT. CDR3 sequence: CASSPPGVAGGGETQYF. The CDR3 DNA reads TGTGCCAGCAGTCCCCCCGGTGTAGCGGGAGGTGGGGAGACCCAGTACTTC.

This clonotype is a singleton in its sample. This rearrangement joins TRBV6-9 to TRBJ1-2, with a weak D call TRBD1 (5 bases). The CDR3 sequence is 15 residues long. Germline loops: CDR1 MNHGY, CDR2 SVAAGI. The ends were cut back, 3 bases at V and 2 bases at J, with 13 bases in the middle. DNA for the CDR3: TGTGCCAGCAGTTACAGGTTGGGGGTGAACTATGGCTACACCTTC. It encodes CASSYRLGVNYGYTF.

The chain uses TRBV6-2 or TRBV6-3 and TRBJ2-4, with TRBD1 identical over 10 bases. Germline lookup yields CDR1 MNHEY and CDR2 SVGEGT. Trimming took 2 bases from V and 1 from J; bases not matched to a gene: 8. This CDR3 is 18 amino acids long. The CDR3 is CASSYHRTGGSAKNIQYF. CDR3 DNA: TGTGCCAGCAGTTACCATAGGACAGGGGGAAGTGCCAAAAACATTCAGTACTTC.

This clonotype was recorded at least ten times. V usage is TRBV6-2 or TRBV6-3 and J usage is TRBJ1-1; TRBD1 matches 9 bases. Per germline, CDR1 MNHEY and CDR2 SVGEGT. With 6 bases clipped from V and 1 base from J, the junction kept 9 bases outside the gene matches. The CDR3 is made up of 16 amino acids. This CDR3 reads CASRRGQGGTNTEAFF. Here the CDR3 DNA reads TGTGCCAGCAGAAGGGGACAGGGAGGGACGAACACTGAAGCTTTCTTT.

This clonotype has a count of ten or more. This rearrangement joins TRBV11-2 to TRBJ2-5; D is undetermined. This CDR3 contains 15 residues. V lost 2 bases and J lost 6, with 16 bases in between. CDR1 is SGHAT and CDR2 is FQNNGV in the germline V gene. As DNA, the CDR3 is TGTGCCAGCAGCTTAAGAGGACGGGCTCAAAAGACCCAGTACTTC. It is translated as CASSLRGRAQKTQYF.

This clonotype has ten or more counts. The J gene is TRBJ2-1, the V gene TRBV4-2; 13 bases are a match to TRBD2. The V gene's germline CDR1 is LGHNA and CDR2 YNFKEQ. This CDR3 spans 16 amino acids. Trimming cost V 3 bases and J 7 bases; bases outside gene matches: 6. The chain's CDR3 is CASSQATSGRRNEQFF. The DNA for the CDR3 is TGTGCCAGCAGCCAGGCGACTAGCGGGAGGAGGAATGAGCAGTTCTTC.

This clonotype was observed at least ten times. The gene calls are TRBV2 and TRBJ2-7, with no clear D. CDR1 and CDR2 from the germline V gene are SNHLY and FYNNEI. Trimming cost V 9 bases and J 6 bases, with 15 bases left between them. This CDR3 spans 12 amino acids. DNA for the CDR3: TGTGCCAGGACCCCTGGGCAAGCCGAGCAGTACTTC. It is translated as CARTPGQAEQYF.

This chain joins TRBV20-1 and TRBJ1-5; no clear D gene. Germline-derived CDR1 and CDR2 are DFQATT and SNEGSKA (reference sequence). CDR3 length: 17 residues. Trimming took off 0 bases at V and 7 bases at J, with 22 bases between the two ends. CDR3 amino acids: CSARDFSKGRLDQPQHF. The CDR3 DNA reads TGCAGTGCTAGAGATTTTTCTAAAGGCCGTTTGGACCAGCCCCAGCATTTT.

Ten or more counts support this clonotype. This chain links TRBV29-1 with TRBJ2-3, with 8 bases that match TRBD1. This CDR3 has 13 amino acids. CDR1 is SQVTM and CDR2 is ANQGSEA in the germline V gene. The CDR3 is CTCRGRMRDTQYF. The CDR3, as DNA: TGCACCTGCAGGGGGCGAATGCGAGATACGCAGTATTTT.

This sequence joins TRBV5-1 and TRBJ1-2; TRBD1 is a possible D gene (5 bases). Germline V CDR1 and CDR2: SGHRS, YFSETQ. The V and J ends lost 5 bases and 4 bases respectively, with 12 bases between them. CDR3 length: 13 residues. CDR3 nucleotides: TGCGCCAGCAGGGGGGTCGGCACCTATGGCTACACCTTC. Residues: CASRGVGTYGYTF.